These 30 T cell receptor beta chains were all obtained from the same sample, sequenced in a study of T cells in narcolepsy. The repertoire was sequenced with immunoSEQ multiplex PCR; TCRdb's copy has only in-frame clones and lacks some. The sample has 30,000 to 40,000 clones, roughly four fifths seen once. Material: CD45RA- memory CD4+ T cells from PBMCs. These receptors all come from a human donor with narcolepsy.

The V and J genes are TRBV7-9 and TRBJ1-1; no clear D. CDR3 length equals 12 residues. CDR1 SEHNR and CDR2 FQNEAQ come from the germline V gene (reference sequence). V was trimmed by 5 bases and J by 8 bases, leaving 12 bases between them. In nucleotides, the CDR3 is TGTGCCAGCAGCCTTGCCCCCACAGAAGCTTTCTTT. Amino acids: CASSLAPTEAFF.

This clone was counted a single time. This rearrangement joins TRBV7-9 to TRBJ2-5; D might be TRBD2 (5 bases). V was shortened by 3 bases and J by 10 bases, with 15 bases between the two germline ends. The CDR3 has 13 amino acids. Germline CDR1 SEHNR, CDR2 FQNEAQ (reference sequence). The CDR3 loop reads CASSLEPGAGQYF. The DNA of the CDR3 is TGTGCCAGCAGCTTGGAGCCAGGCGCGGGCCAGTACTTC.

The CDR3 loop is CASSLVLQPIPYEQYF. CDR3 coding DNA: TGTGCCAGCAGTTTGGTTTTACAGCCGATCCCCTACGAGCAGTACTTC. The chain couples TRBV6-5 to TRBJ2-7; no clear D gene. Germline V lookup: CDR1 MNHEY, CDR2 SVGAGI. CDR3 length: 16 residues. V lost 4 bases, J lost 2 bases, and 18 bases lay in between.

The chain recombines TRBV7-3 with TRBJ2-1; 9 bases align to TRBD1. V shed 1 base and J 7 bases; nucleotides not matched to a gene: 17. Germline values: CDR1 SGHTA, CDR2 FQGTGA. This CDR3 is built from 19 residues. CDR3 nucleotide sequence: TGTGCCAGCAGCTTAAATTCCCCGGTTGGACGGGACAGGGCAAATGAGCAGTTCTTC. This codes for CASSLNSPVGRDRANEQFF.

V and J are TRBV19 and TRBJ1-6; 9 positions agree with TRBD1. V lost 3 bases, J lost 6 bases, and 0 bases stayed unmatched. Germline values: CDR1 LNHDA, CDR2 SQIVND (reference sequence). The CDR3 length is 14 residues. The chain's CDR3 is CASSMGQGNSPLHF. CDR3 bases: TGTGCCAGTAGTATGGGACAGGGTAATTCACCCCTCCACTTT.

This chain uses TRBV30 with TRBJ2-1; 14 bases fit TRBD2. Per the germline V gene, CDR1 is GTSNPN and CDR2 is SVGIG (reference sequence). The V segment lost 3 bases and the J segment 10 bases; nucleotides outside the gene matches: 11. The CDR3 runs to 16 residues. The chain's CDR3 is CAWSLATSGGAGEQFF. The CDR3 nucleotides read TGTGCCTGGAGCCTCGCGACTAGCGGGGGGGCTGGGGAGCAGTTCTTC.

The J gene is TRBJ1-1, the V gene TRBV10-1; tentative D call: TRBD1 (6 bases). V dropped 3 bases and J dropped 7 bases, with 12 bases sitting between them. This CDR3 has 13 amino acids. The germline V gene has CDR1 WNHNN and CDR2 SYGVQD (reference sequence). DNA for the CDR3: TGCGCCAGCAGTGAAGGGCTCAGGGGTGAAGCTTTCTTT. This encodes CASSEGLRGEAFF.

The J gene is TRBJ2-2, the V gene TRBV27; D possibly matches TRBD1 or TRBD2 (5 bases each). Trimming took off 5 bases at V and 6 bases at J, with 16 bases between the two ends. Germline CDR1 MNHEY, CDR2 SMNVEV (reference sequence). This CDR3 comprises 15 residues. The CDR3 spells CASSPSGPPPGELFF. The CDR3 bases are TGTGCCAGCAGTCCGTCGGGACCCCCTCCCGGGGAGCTGTTTTTT.

This clone was counted once. The same CDR3 also results from other DNA sequences found in this sample. J is TRBJ1-4 and V is TRBV18; possible D gene TRBD1, 5 bases. This CDR3 is built from 13 residues. Per the germline V gene, CDR1 is KGHSH and CDR2 is LQKENI. Trimming left V 3 bases short and J 8 bases short, with 10 bases between. The CDR3 here is CASSPPGQEKLFF. DNA for the CDR3: TGTGCCAGCTCACCCCCAGGGCAAGAAAAACTGTTTTTT.

This chain links TRBV5-4 with TRBJ1-2; maybe TRBD1 (5 bases). V lost 0 bases and J lost 2, with 14 bases in between. This CDR3 contains 16 residues. Looked up from germline, CDR1 is SGHNT and CDR2 is YYREEE (reference sequence). The DNA for the CDR3 is TGTGCCAGCAGCTTGGGGGGCGTAGGGGCCAACTATGGCTACACCTTC. Its protein is CASSLGGVGANYGYTF.

This clone appeared a few times. The CDR3 bases are TGTGCCAGCACCAGGGATTCTGGGGCCAACGTCCTGACTTTC. Amino acid sequence: CASTRDSGANVLTF. The chain couples TRBV27 to TRBJ2-6; maybe TRBD1 (5 bases). This CDR3 is 14 amino acids long. V was cut by 7 bases and J by 1 base, with 8 bases left in between. CDR1 is MNHEY and CDR2 is SMNVEV in the germline V gene (reference sequence).

This clone was counted between two and nine times. The chain joins TRBV5-1 to TRBJ2-3, with 8 bases lining up with TRBD1. This CDR3 has 16 amino acids. The V and J ends lost 1 base and 2 bases, in that order; junction bases with no gene match: 6. Germline V gives CDR1 SGHRS, CDR2 YFSETQ. The CDR3 here is CASSLSTGGSTDTQYF. The DNA for the CDR3 is TGCGCCAGCAGCTTGTCTACAGGGGGTTCCACAGATACGCAGTATTTT.

The chain uses TRBV6-6 and TRBJ2-7, with 8 nucleotides matching TRBD1. The V gene end was trimmed by 6 bases and the J gene end by 1 base; junction bases not matched to a gene: 8. Germline V gene data show CDR1 as MNHNY and CDR2 as SVGAGI (reference sequence). CDR3 size: 15 residues. As DNA, the CDR3 is TGTGCCAGCAGCAAAACTCGACAGGGGTCCTACGAGCAGTACTTC. Its protein is CASSKTRQGSYEQYF.

The gene calls are TRBV30 and TRBJ1-6; no clear D gene. CDR1 GTSNPN and CDR2 SVGIG come from the germline V gene (reference sequence). This CDR3 spans 11 amino acids. V dropped 1 base and J dropped 9 bases, with 4 bases sitting between them. The CDR3 DNA reads as TGTGCCTGGAGTGGGAGTTCACCCCTCCACTTT. It is translated as CAWSGSSPLHF.

The J gene is TRBJ2-4, the V gene TRBV5-4, with D possibly called TRBD1 or TRBD2 (5 bases each). The CDR3 length is 16 residues. The V end was cut by 4 bases, the J end by 8 bases, with 22 bases between. Germline V CDR1 and CDR2: SGHNT, YYREEE (reference sequence). The CDR3 loop is CASSLPGGSIGDIQYF. The CDR3, as DNA: TGTGCCAGCAGCCTCCCAGGCGGGTCGATAGGGGACATTCAGTACTTC.

The chain employs TRBV7-2 and TRBJ1-1; TRBD1 matches at 9 bases. The germline V gene encodes CDR1 SGHTA and CDR2 FQGNSA. The trim removed 0 bases at V and 11 bases at J, leaving 7 bases unmatched. The CDR3 has 14 amino acids. CDR3 loop: CASSLAPGQGRAFF. The CDR3 nucleotides read TGTGCCAGCAGCTTAGCCCCGGGACAGGGCCGCGCTTTCTTT.

The V gene is TRBV27, the J gene TRBJ1-3; no definite D call. Trimming removed 6 bases from V and 8 bases from J, with 17 bases in between. CDR1 and CDR2 from the germline V gene are MNHEY and SMNVEV (reference sequence). The CDR3 sequence is 14 residues long. Here the CDR3 reads CASREGPWGDTIYF. The CDR3, as DNA: TGTGCCAGCAGGGAGGGCCCATGGGGAGACACCATATATTTT.

The rearrangement links TRBV7-9 to TRBJ2-7; D possibly corresponds to TRBD1 (5 bases). V was pared by 2 bases and J by 3 bases, with 11 bases between. Germline assignment: CDR1 SEHNR and CDR2 FQNEAQ (reference sequence). The CDR3 consists of 14 residues. Written as DNA, the CDR3 is TGTGCCAGCAGCTTATCAGGGAAAGGCTACGAGCAGTACTTC. Translated: CASSLSGKGYEQYF.

This chain uses TRBV30 with TRBJ2-3; 14 bases fit TRBD2. V dropped 1 base and J dropped 4; count of bases not matched to a gene: 4. The CDR3 runs to 16 residues. Germline CDR1 GTSNPN, CDR2 SVGIG (reference sequence). The CDR3, as DNA: TGTGCCTGGAGTGCCCGGACTAGCGGGGGGTCAGATACGCAGTATTTT. The encoded protein is CAWSARTSGGSDTQYF. The full variable domain, completed using reference TRBV30 and TRBJ2-3, is SQTIHQWPATLVQPVGSPLSLECTVEGTSNPNLYWYRQAAGRGLQLLFYSVGIGQISSEVPQNLSASRPQDRQFILSSKKLLLSDSGFYLCAWSARTSGGSDTQYFGPGTRLTVL.

The V and J genes are TRBV19 and TRBJ2-7; D call uncertain. CDR1 is LNHDA and CDR2 is SQIVND in the germline V gene (reference sequence). The CDR3 is 13 amino acids. V was pared by 10 bases and J by 4 bases, with 17 bases between. The CDR3 region is CANQDRSVYEQYF. The CDR3, as DNA: TGTGCCAACCAAGACCGCTCAGTATACGAGCAGTACTTC.

The chain carries TRBV5-1 and TRBJ1-4; TRBD1 agrees at 7 bases. CDR1 and CDR2 from the germline V gene are SGHRS and YFSETQ. The CDR3 length is 15 residues. Trimming cost V 2 bases and J 8 bases; bases outside gene matches: 9. CDR3 loop: CASSLTGERYEKLFF. CDR3 in DNA: TGCGCCAGCAGCTTAACAGGGGAGCGATACGAAAAACTGTTTTTT. Using reference TRBV5-1 and TRBJ1-4 for the parts outside the CDR3, the full variable domain is KAGVTQTPRYLIKTRGQQVTLSCSPISGHRSVSWYQQTPGQGLQFLFEYFSETQRNKGNFPGRFSGRQFSNSRSEMNVSTLELGDSALYLCASSLTGERYEKLFFGSGTQLSVL.

The chain combines TRBV6-5 with TRBJ2-7, with D perhaps matching TRBD2 (5 bases). The V gene lost 2 bases and the J gene lost 6 bases, with 8 bases spanning the gap. CDR3 size: 12 residues. Germline V gives CDR1 MNHEY, CDR2 SVGAGI. CDR3 region: CASSYSGGEQYF. CDR3 nucleotide sequence: TGTGCCAGCAGTTACAGCGGAGGCGAGCAGTACTTC.

The CDR3 DNA sequence: TGTGCCAGCAGCCGAAAAGGGGAGGGCGGCTACGAGCAGTACTTC. The encoded protein is CASSRKGEGGYEQYF. The rearrangement uses TRBV7-2 and TRBJ2-7, with 7 bases fitting TRBD2. The trim removed 5 bases at V and 3 bases at J, leaving 10 bases unmatched. Looked up from germline, CDR1 is SGHTA and CDR2 is FQGNSA. CDR3 length equals 15 residues.

The chain uses TRBV30 and TRBJ2-3; TRBD1 aligns across 7 bases. This CDR3 is built from 15 residues. V was clipped by 4 bases and J by 5 bases; unmatched bases: 12. Per germline, CDR1 GTSNPN and CDR2 SVGIG (reference sequence). The CDR3 reads CAWTPNRGPEDTQYF. CDR3 coding DNA: TGTGCCTGGACGCCCAACAGGGGCCCTGAAGATACGCAGTATTTT.

V and J are TRBV21-1 and TRBJ2-7; the tabulated D call, TRBD1, remains unverified against the DNA. TRBV21-1 represents a pseudogene. CDR3 length: 14 amino acids. The CDR3 DNA reads as TGTGCCAGCAGCAAAACCGGGACAATCTACGTGCAGTACTTC. It translates to CASSKTGTIYVQYF.

The chain couples TRBV7-9 to TRBJ2-7, with a possible D match to TRBD1 (5 bases). The CDR3 extends over 13 amino acids. Germline V CDR1 and CDR2: SEHNR, FQNEAQ (reference sequence). The V gene lost 5 bases and the J gene lost 3 bases, with 11 bases spanning the gap. CDR3 residues: CASSPGRIYEQYF. The CDR3 DNA reads TGTGCCAGCAGCCCAGGGCGGATCTACGAGCAGTACTTC.

Written as DNA, the CDR3 is TGTGCCTGGACACTAGCGGGCCTACCGACGGGGGAGACCCAGTACTTC. It yields the protein CAWTLAGLPTGETQYF. The V gene is TRBV30, the J gene TRBJ2-5, with 9 bases aligning to TRBD2. The V gene's germline CDR1 is GTSNPN and CDR2 SVGIG (reference sequence). Trimming at V came to 4 bases and at J to 5 bases, leaving 14 bases not matched to a gene. This CDR3 comprises 16 residues.

The sample holds a few counts of this clone. The chain joins TRBV6-1 to TRBJ1-2; D is uncertain. V was cut by 1 base and J by 6 bases, with 9 bases left in between. From germline, CDR1 is MNHNS and CDR2 SASEGT. The CDR3 is 13 residues long. This CDR3 is CASSEGGSHGYTF. CDR3 coding DNA: TGTGCCAGCAGTGAAGGAGGGTCCCATGGCTACACCTTC.

The chain joins TRBV19 to TRBJ2-2; D uncertain. V lost 1 base and J 2 bases, leaving 2 bases between the germline ends. The CDR3 extends over 13 amino acids. Germline V gives CDR1 LNHDA, CDR2 SQIVND (reference sequence). CDR3 loop: CASSIVNTGELFF. Written as DNA, the CDR3 is TGTGCCAGTAGTATAGTTAACACCGGGGAGCTGTTTTTT. The full variable domain, with the rest looked up from reference TRBV19 and TRBJ2-2, is DGGITQSPKYLFRKEGQNVTLSCEQNLNHDAMYWYRQDPGQGLRLIYYSQIVNDFQKGDIAEGYSVSREKKESFPLTVTSAQKNPTAFYLCASSIVNTGELFFGEGSRLTVL.

The V gene is TRBV5-6, the J gene TRBJ1-3, with 9 bases aligning to TRBD1. CDR1 is SGHDT and CDR2 is YYEEEE in the germline V gene. The J segment lost 4 bases and the V segment lost 0 bases, leaving 8 bases of the junction unmatched. The CDR3 runs to 17 residues. CDR3 sequence reads: CASSLAAQGAPGNTIYF. DNA of the CDR3: TGTGCCAGCAGCTTGGCGGCACAGGGGGCTCCCGGAAACACCATATATTTT.